The TCR beta chain described here comes from a study of blood T cell repertoires in COVID-19 (dated by TCRdb to the early 2020s). About the full investigation: Collaborator samples came from the United States, Italy and Spain and covered acute and convalescent phases of COVID-19. Nearly every sample came with metadata listing a de-identified subject ID, COVID-19 status, age in years and sex. The prospective study material was composed of cDNA or gDNA derived from T cells, B-cell-depleted T cells, or PBMCs. The repertoires were released in a freely available public database meant as a resource for research on the immune response to SARS-CoV-2. Subjects who had been exposed to COVID-19, were actively infected with it, or had recovered from it provided the deeply sampled blood TCRbeta repertoires that made up the dataset. Samples came from the ongoing ImmuneRACE study (first 160 participants) plus 1,254 subjects from 6 global collaborators. HLA class I and class II types, where available, came from metadata supplied by the sample provider rather than from assay-based typing.

The collaborating institutions used their own protocols to collect whole blood in K2EDTA tubes. For TCRbeta analysis, collaborator samples were shipped as frozen whole blood, as isolated PBMCs, or as DNA extracted from either sample type. Comments on this clone: Its antigen remains undetermined. No clone much larger than this one lies a single base away; base qualities are absent.

TCRbeta CDR3 regions were amplified from genomic DNA using the immunoSEQ Assay, a bias-controlled multiplex PCR. The source study handled its data this way. The number of nucleated cells in each sample was estimated from the amplification of reference gene primers within the assay. Sequence reads were collapsed and filtered to measure the absolute abundance of every unique TCRbeta CDR3 rearrangement. For each sample, productive Simpson clonality was calculated by taking the square root of Simpson's diversity index across productive rearrangements. The source is immuneACCESS, and TCRdb retained only in-frame sequences with V and J called. Part of the clones is not carried over; for the studies checked, unresolved V genes explain less than half of this, and the remainder is unexplained. V, J and clone size reflect that table, while D and trimming were determined from the DNA. In this sample the table shows about 240,000 clones, more than 75% of which occur a single time. The ten top clones hold roughly an eighth of the sample.

General study outcomes and caveats: How much clinical and demographic metadata was included differed by source and by participant, and the metadata was provided uncurated.

Taken from cysteine to phenylalanine, the CDR3 has 17 residues. CDR3 DNA only is kept here, 51 bases in frame from base 1. V is cut back by 0 bases and J by 14 bases, with 16 bases in the junction unmatched. Based on the germline V gene, the CDR1 and CDR2 sequences are SGHDT and YYEEEE. The receptor comes from a man older than 75 with acute or convalescent COVID-19. The sample consisted of peripheral blood. This sequence uses TRBV5-6 and TRBJ2-4, with 11 central nucleotides matching TRBD1. The CDR3 protein: CASSLAIRDRGAVAEYF. The DNA sequence follows: TGTGCCAGCAGCTTGGCCATCCGGGACAGGGGGGCCGTCGCCGAGTACTTC.